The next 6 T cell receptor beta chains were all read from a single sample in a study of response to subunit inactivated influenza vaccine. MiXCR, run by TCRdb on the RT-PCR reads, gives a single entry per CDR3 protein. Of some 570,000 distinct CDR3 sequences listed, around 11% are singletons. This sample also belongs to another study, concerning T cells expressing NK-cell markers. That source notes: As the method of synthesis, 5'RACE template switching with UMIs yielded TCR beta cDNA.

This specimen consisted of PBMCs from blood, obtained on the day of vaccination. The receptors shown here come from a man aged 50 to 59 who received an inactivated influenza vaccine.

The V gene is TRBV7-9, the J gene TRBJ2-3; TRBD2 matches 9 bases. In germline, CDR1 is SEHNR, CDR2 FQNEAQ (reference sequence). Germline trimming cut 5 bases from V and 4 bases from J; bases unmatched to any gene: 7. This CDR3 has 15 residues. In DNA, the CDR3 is TGTGCCAGCAGCCAGAGCGGGGGGCCCCCAGATACGCAGTATTTT. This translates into CASSQSGGPPDTQYF.

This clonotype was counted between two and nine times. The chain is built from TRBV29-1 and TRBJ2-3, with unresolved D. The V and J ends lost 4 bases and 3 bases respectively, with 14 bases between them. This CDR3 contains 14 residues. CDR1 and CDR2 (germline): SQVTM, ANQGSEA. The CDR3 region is CSVGGLGWTDTQYF. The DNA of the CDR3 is TGCAGCGTTGGTGGGTTAGGTTGGACAGATACGCAGTATTTT.

The CDR3 protein is CATSDLSATRPQHF. The CDR3 nucleotides read TGTGCCACCAGTGATTTGAGTGCTACAAGACCCCAGCATTTT. This chain uses TRBV24-1 with TRBJ1-5; D unresolved. In germline, CDR1 is KGHDR, CDR2 SFDVKD. The CDR3 has 14 residues. V was pared by 0 bases and J by 10 bases, with 12 bases between.

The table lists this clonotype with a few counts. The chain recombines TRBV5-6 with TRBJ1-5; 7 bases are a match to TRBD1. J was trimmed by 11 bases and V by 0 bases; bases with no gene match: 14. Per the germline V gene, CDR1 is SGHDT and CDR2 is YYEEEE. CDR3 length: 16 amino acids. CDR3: CASSLGGTVAGRTQHF. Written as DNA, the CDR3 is TGTGCCAGCAGCTTGGGAGGGACAGTCGCCGGACGGACCCAGCATTTT. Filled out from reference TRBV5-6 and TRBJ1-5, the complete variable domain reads DAGVTQSPTHLIKTRGQQVTLRCSPKSGHDTVSWYQQALGQGPQFIFQYYEEEERQRGNFPDRFSGHQFPNYSSELNVNALLLGDSALYLCASSLGGTVAGRTQHFGDGTRLSIL.

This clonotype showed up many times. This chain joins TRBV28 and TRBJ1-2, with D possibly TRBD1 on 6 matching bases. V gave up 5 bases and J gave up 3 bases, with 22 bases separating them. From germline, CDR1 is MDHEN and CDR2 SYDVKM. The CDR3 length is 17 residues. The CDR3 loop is CASSPADGGNKDYGYTF. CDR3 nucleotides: TGTGCCAGCAGTCCTGCGGACGGGGGCAATAAGGACTATGGCTACACCTTC.

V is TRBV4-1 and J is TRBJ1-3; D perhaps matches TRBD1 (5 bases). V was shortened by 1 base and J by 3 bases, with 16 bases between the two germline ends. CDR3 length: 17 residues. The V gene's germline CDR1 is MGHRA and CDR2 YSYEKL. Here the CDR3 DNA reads TGCGCCAGCAGCCAAGGCACAGGAGCCGGAGGTGGAAACACCATATATTTT. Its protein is CASSQGTGAGGGNTIYF.